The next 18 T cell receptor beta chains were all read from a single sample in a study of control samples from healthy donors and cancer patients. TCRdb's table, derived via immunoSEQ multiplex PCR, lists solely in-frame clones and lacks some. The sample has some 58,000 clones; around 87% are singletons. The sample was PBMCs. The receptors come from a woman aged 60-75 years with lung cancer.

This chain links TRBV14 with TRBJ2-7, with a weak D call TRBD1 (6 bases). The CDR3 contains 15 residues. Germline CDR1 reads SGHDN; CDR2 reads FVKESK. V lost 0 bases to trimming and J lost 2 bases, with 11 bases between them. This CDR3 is CASSQDLGQTYEQYF. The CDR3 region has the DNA TGTGCCAGCAGCCAAGATCTTGGACAGACCTACGAGCAGTACTTC. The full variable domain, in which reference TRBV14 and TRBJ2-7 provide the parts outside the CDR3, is EAGVTQFPSHSVIEKGQTVTLRCDPISGHDNLYWYRRVMGKEIKFLLHFVKESKQDESGMPNNRFLAERTGGTYSTLKVQPAELEDSGVYFCASSQDLGQTYEQYFGPGTRLTVT.

The CDR3 here is CASSPGQFYGYTF. The CDR3 DNA is TGTGCCAGCAGCCCGGGACAGTTCTATGGCTACACCTTC. The chain combines TRBV12-3 or TRBV12-4 with TRBJ1-2; 7 nucleotides line up with TRBD1. The CDR3 has 13 residues. Losses at the gene ends were 6 bases for V and 4 bases for J; bases not matched to a gene: 5.

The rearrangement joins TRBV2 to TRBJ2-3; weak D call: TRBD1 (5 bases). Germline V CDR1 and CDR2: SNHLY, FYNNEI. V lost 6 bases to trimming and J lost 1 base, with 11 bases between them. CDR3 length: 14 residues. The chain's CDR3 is CASSPNRRTDTQYF. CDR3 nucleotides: TGTGCCAGCAGCCCCAACAGGCGCACAGATACGCAGTATTTT.

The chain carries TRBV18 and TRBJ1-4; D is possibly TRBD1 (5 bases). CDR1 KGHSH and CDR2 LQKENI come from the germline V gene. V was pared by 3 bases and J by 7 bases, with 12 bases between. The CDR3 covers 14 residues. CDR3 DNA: TGTGCCAGCTCACCGGGGCGGGAATCTGAAAAACTGTTTTTT. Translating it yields CASSPGRESEKLFF.

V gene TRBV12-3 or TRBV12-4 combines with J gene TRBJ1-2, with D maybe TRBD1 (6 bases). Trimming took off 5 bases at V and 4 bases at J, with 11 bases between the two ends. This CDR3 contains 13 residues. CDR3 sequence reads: CASSRDTSYGYTF. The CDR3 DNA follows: TGTGCCAGCAGTCGGGACACCTCCTATGGCTACACCTTC.

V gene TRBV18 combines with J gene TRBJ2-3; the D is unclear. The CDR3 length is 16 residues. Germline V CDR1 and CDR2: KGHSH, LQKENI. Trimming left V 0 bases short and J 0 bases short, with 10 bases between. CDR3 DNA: TGTGCCAGCTCACCACCCCGGCTATCTAGCACAGATACGCAGTATTTT. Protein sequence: CASSPPRLSSTDTQYF.

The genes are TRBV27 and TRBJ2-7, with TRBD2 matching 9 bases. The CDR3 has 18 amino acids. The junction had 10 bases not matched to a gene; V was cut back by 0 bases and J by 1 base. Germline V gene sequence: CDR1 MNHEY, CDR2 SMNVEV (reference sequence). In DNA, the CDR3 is TGTGCCAGCAGTTTATCCGTCGGTTCTAGCGGGACTTCCTACGAGCAGTACTTC. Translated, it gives CASSLSVGSSGTSYEQYF.

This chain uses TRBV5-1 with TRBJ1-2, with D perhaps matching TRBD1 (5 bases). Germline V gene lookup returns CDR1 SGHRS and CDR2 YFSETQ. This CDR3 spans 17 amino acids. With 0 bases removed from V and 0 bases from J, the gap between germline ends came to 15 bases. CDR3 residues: CASSLAGAALANYGYTF. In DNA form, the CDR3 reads TGCGCCAGCAGCTTGGCCGGGGCAGCTTTAGCTAACTATGGCTACACCTTC.

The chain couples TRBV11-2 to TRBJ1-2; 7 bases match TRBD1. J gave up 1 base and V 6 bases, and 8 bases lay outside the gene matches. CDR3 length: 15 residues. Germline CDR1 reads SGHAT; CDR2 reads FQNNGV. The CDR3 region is CASSSFTGDNYGYTF. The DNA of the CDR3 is TGTGCCAGCAGTTCATTCACAGGGGATAACTATGGCTACACCTTC.

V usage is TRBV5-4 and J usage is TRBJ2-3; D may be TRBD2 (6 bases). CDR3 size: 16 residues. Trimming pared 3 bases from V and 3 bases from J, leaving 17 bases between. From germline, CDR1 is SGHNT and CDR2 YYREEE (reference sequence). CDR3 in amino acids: CASSWRSGLETDTQYF. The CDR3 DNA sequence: TGTGCCAGCAGCTGGAGGAGCGGGTTGGAGACAGATACGCAGTATTTT.

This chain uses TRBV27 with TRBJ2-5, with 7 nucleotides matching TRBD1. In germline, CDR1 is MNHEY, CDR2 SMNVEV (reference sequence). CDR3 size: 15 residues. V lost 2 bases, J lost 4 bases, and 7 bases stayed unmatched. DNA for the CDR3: TGTGCCAGCAGTTTAGGTAGGGGGCACGGAGAGACCCAGTACTTC. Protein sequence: CASSLGRGHGETQYF.

CDR3 nucleotide sequence: TGTGCCAGCAGCGGCGGGGAGGGAAAGACCCAGTACTTC. Translating gives CASSGGEGKTQYF. J is TRBJ2-5 and V is TRBV5-6; 7 positions match TRBD2. In germline, CDR1 is SGHDT, CDR2 YYEEEE. V trimming: 4 bases; J trimming: 6 bases; junction bases outside the gene matches: 6. This CDR3 region has 13 residues.

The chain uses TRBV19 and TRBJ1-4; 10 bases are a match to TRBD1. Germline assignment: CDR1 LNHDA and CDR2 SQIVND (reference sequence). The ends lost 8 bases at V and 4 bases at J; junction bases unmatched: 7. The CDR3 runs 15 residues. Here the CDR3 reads CASSDRGLGNEKLFF. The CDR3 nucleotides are TGTGCCAGTTCTGACAGGGGGCTCGGTAATGAAAAACTGTTTTTT. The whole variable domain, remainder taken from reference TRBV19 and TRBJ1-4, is DGGITQSPKYLFRKEGQNVTLSCEQNLNHDAMYWYRQDPGQGLRLIYYSQIVNDFQKGDIAEGYSVSREKKESFPLTVTSAQKNPTAFYLCASSDRGLGNEKLFFGSGTQLSVL.

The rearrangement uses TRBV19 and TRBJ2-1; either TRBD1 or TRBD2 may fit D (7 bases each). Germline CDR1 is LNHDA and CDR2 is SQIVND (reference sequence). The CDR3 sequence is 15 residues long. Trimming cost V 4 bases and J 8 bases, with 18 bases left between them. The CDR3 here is CASSTGAGGGYEQFF. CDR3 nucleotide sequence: TGTGCCAGTAGTACCGGGGCAGGGGGAGGGTATGAGCAGTTCTTC.

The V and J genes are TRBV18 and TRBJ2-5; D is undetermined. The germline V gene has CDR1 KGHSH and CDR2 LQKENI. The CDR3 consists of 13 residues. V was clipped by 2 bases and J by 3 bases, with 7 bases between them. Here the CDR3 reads CASSPFVEETQYF. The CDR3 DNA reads TGTGCCAGCTCACCATTTGTGGAAGAGACCCAGTACTTC. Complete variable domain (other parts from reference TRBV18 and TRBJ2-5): NAGVMQNPRHLVRRRGQEARLRCSPMKGHSHVYWYRQLPEEGLKFMVYLQKENIIDESGMPKERFSAEFPKEGPSILRIQQVVRGDSAAYFCASSPFVEETQYFGPGTRLLVL.

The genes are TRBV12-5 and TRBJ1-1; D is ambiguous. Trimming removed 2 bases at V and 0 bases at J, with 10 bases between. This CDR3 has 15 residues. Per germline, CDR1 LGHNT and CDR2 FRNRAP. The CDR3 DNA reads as TGTGCTAGTGGTTTGTTCCATTCACTGAACACTGAAGCTTTCTTT. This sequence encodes CASGLFHSLNTEAFF.

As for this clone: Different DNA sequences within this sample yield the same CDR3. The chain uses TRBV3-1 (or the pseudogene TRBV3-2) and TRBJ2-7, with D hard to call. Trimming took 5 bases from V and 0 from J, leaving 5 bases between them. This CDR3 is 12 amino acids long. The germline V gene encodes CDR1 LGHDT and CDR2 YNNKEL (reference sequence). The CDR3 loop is CASSYASYEQYF. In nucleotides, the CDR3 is TGTGCCAGCAGCTACGCCTCCTACGAGCAGTACTTC.

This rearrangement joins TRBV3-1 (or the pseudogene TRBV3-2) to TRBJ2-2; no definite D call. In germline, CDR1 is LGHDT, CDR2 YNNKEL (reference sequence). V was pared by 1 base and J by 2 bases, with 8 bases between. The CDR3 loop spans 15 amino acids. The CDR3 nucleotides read TGTGCCAGCAGCCAAGTCCTGATAAACACCGGGGAGCTGTTTTTT. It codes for CASSQVLINTGELFF.